The clone carrying this T cell receptor beta chain was counted at least ten times. What it recognizes is unknown. This record belongs to a study of T cells in Graves' hyperthyroidism and ophthalmopathy. The source material, RNA transcripts, was used to amplify TCR beta CDR3 regions. With the HTBI primer set, the TCR CDR3 went through a first round of RT-PCR. TCRdb re-called the multiplex PCR reads through MiXCR, storing one row per CDR3 protein. The table lists hundreds of thousands of distinct CDR3 sequences, more than 11% of them singletons. The CDR3 has 13 amino acids. V dropped 7 bases and J dropped 3; count of bases not matched to a gene: 4. Aged 18 to 65, the patients had hyperthyroidism that was newly diagnosed and had lasted under 2 months. The blood sample predates any ophthalmopathy symptoms, coming from first hyperthyroidism diagnosis. Study conclusions and caveats: The model anticipated ophthalmopathy a median about 7 months pre-onset. Most thyroid clonotypes that were expanded above 0.001 also turned up in blood.

This TCR derives from a woman between 25 and 40 years old with Graves' hyperthyroidism that later progressed to Graves' ophthalmopathy. The chain uses TRBV12-3 or TRBV12-4 and TRBJ1-2, with 8 bases aligning to TRBD1. Sequencing input: blood. The CDR3: CASTTGGYYGYTF. The DNA of the CDR3 is TGTGCCAGCACCACAGGGGGTTACTATGGCTACACCTTC.